This TCR beta chain comes out of a study of control samples from healthy donors and cancer patients. The germline gives CDR1 SGHRS, CDR2 YFSETQ. The CDR3 covers 13 residues. Trimming removed 4 bases from V and 4 bases from J, with 9 bases in between. Sequencing was performed with immunoSEQ multiplex PCR; in TCRdb, only in-frame clones are kept and a portion is missing. The table lists 120,000 to 150,000 clones, about 91% of them singletons, with under 4% in the top ten. The sample taken for sequencing was blood. V and J are TRBV5-1 and TRBJ1-5; a weak D match, TRBD1 (5 bases). The source of this sequence is a man aged 30-40 years in good health. The CDR3 region is CASSQDINQPQHF. DNA of the CDR3: TGCGCCAGCAGCCAGGACATTAATCAGCCCCAGCATTTT.